These 20 T cell receptor beta chains share one sample of origin, sequenced in a study of blood T cell repertoires in COVID-19. The assay was immunoSEQ multiplex PCR, and TCRdb's table has in-frame clones only and misses some. The sample holds roughly 200,000 clones, around 84% seen once. Sequencing was done on a sample of peripheral blood. The receptors stem from an elderly woman with COVID-19, enrolled during active disease.

This clone was seen once. The chain recombines TRBV19 with TRBJ1-5, with 7 bases fitting TRBD1. J was trimmed by 1 base and V by 7 bases; bases with no gene match: 7. This CDR3 is 15 amino acids long. Germline-derived CDR1 and CDR2 are LNHDA and SQIVND (reference sequence). The CDR3 region is CASKIDRVSNQPQHF. CDR3 nucleotides: TGTGCCAGTAAAATCGACAGGGTGAGCAATCAGCCCCAGCATTTT.

The chain links TRBV29-1 to TRBJ1-2, with TRBD1 as a possible D gene (6 bases). Germline V gives CDR1 SQVTM, CDR2 ANQGSEA. V was trimmed by 2 bases and J by 8 bases, leaving 15 bases between them. This CDR3 spans 13 amino acids. The CDR3 coding sequence is TGCAGCGTTGAACGGGGGGGGGCCGTCGGCTACACCTTC. It specifies CSVERGGAVGYTF.

The gene calls are TRBV9 and TRBJ1-4, with no clear D. The CDR3 extends over 14 amino acids. Germline V gives CDR1 SGDLS, CDR2 YYNGEE. V was shortened by 4 bases and J by 0 bases, with 7 bases between the two germline ends. The CDR3 is CASSPSATNEKLFF. The CDR3, as DNA: TGTGCCAGCAGCCCCTCCGCAACTAATGAAAAACTGTTTTTT.

The V call is TRBV3-1 (or the pseudogene TRBV3-2), the J call TRBJ2-1, with a possible D match to TRBD1 (5 bases). The length of the CDR3 is 13 residues. V lost 3 bases to trimming and J lost 8 bases, with 11 bases between them. CDR1 is LGHDT and CDR2 is YNNKEL in the germline V gene (reference sequence). The CDR3 DNA is TGTGCCAGCAGCCAGATAGGGGCCGATGAGCAGTTCTTC. It codes for CASSQIGADEQFF.

This rearrangement joins TRBV19 to TRBJ1-5; a weak D match, TRBD1 (6 bases). The CDR3 is made up of 17 amino acids. Germline values: CDR1 LNHDA, CDR2 SQIVND (reference sequence). The V end lost 7 bases, the J end lost 0 bases, and 19 bases lay between the germline ends. The CDR3 sequence is CASNPNRDLVSNQPQHF. CDR3 bases: TGTGCCAGTAACCCGAACAGGGACCTGGTTAGCAATCAGCCCCAGCATTTT.

This chain links TRBV13 with TRBJ2-3, with TRBD2 matching 10 bases. V was clipped by 2 bases and J by 3 bases; unmatched bases: 14. From germline, CDR1 is PRHDT and CDR2 FYEKMQ (reference sequence). The CDR3 consists of 19 residues. The DNA for the CDR3 is TGTGCCAGCAGCTTACCGGGTGGAGCGGGGGGGAAATTAACAGATACGCAGTATTTT. Residues: CASSLPGGAGGKLTDTQYF.

The rearrangement links TRBV3-1 (or the pseudogene TRBV3-2) to TRBJ1-3, with unresolved D. CDR1 is LGHDT, CDR2 YNNKEL, per germline (reference sequence). Deletions cut 4 bases from V and 0 bases from J, with 7 bases between. The CDR3 runs 14 residues. CDR3 residues: CASSPLSSGNTIYF. Written as DNA, the CDR3 is TGTGCCAGCAGCCCCCTGAGCTCTGGAAACACCATATATTTT.

The rearrangement joins TRBV3-1 (or the pseudogene TRBV3-2) to TRBJ2-5, with D possibly being TRBD2 (5 bases). CDR3 length: 15 amino acids. The ends were cut back, 3 bases at V and 5 bases at J, with 16 bases in the middle. Germline CDR1 is LGHDT and CDR2 is YNNKEL (reference sequence). This CDR3 is CASSHKQGGRETQYF. The CDR3 bases are TGTGCCAGCAGCCACAAGCAAGGAGGCCGGGAGACCCAGTACTTC.

This clone was seen once. The V and J genes are TRBV2 and TRBJ1-6; 9 bases line up with TRBD1. J lost 5 bases, V lost 6 bases, and 2 bases had no gene match. This CDR3 spans 14 amino acids. Germline CDR1 is SNHLY and CDR2 is FYNNEI. The CDR3 loop reads CASRGQGDNSPLHF. CDR3 DNA sequence: TGTGCCAGCAGGGGACAGGGAGATAATTCACCCCTCCACTTT.

This clone turned up a few times. This rearrangement joins TRBV7-3 to TRBJ2-2, with 8 bases matching TRBD2. Germline loops: CDR1 SGHTA, CDR2 FQGTGA. The CDR3 runs to 16 residues. Unmatched junction bases numbered 7, after V lost 5 bases and J lost 2 bases. In DNA, the CDR3 is TGTGCCAGCAGCCCAGGGAGCGGGGGAAACACCGGGGAGCTGTTTTTT. It codes for CASSPGSGGNTGELFF.

This clone was seen a few times. The V and J genes are TRBV7-9 and TRBJ1-6, with D possibly being TRBD1 (5 bases). This CDR3 comprises 16 residues. Germline CDR1 reads SEHNR; CDR2 reads FQNEAQ (reference sequence). Deletions cut 4 bases from V and 1 base from J, with 11 bases between. The CDR3 here is CASSSQGGSYNSPLHF. The CDR3 bases are TGTGCCAGCAGCTCTCAGGGAGGATCCTATAATTCACCCCTCCACTTT.

This chain links TRBV7-2 with TRBJ1-4; D perhaps matches TRBD1 (6 bases). The CDR3 runs 15 residues. V lost 5 bases, J lost 2 bases, and 12 bases lay in between. CDR1 and CDR2 (germline): SGHTA, FQGNSA. The CDR3 loop is CASSEGGATNEKLFF. In DNA form, the CDR3 reads TGTGCCAGCAGCGAAGGGGGTGCGACTAATGAAAAACTGTTTTTT.

In its sample, this clone was seen a few times. This chain joins TRBV7-8 and TRBJ1-2; unclear D gene. Trimming shortened V by 2 bases and J by 8 bases, and 15 bases separated the two germline ends. Germline V lookup: CDR1 SGHVS, CDR2 FQNEAQ. CDR3 length equals 14 residues. The DNA of the CDR3 is TGTGCCAGCAGCTTATTGTTAGGAGTGAGCGGCTACACCTTC. Its protein is CASSLLLGVSGYTF.

This clone was observed once. The chain employs TRBV18 and TRBJ2-1; D is perhaps TRBD1 (5 bases). The CDR3 extends over 16 amino acids. V was trimmed by 3 bases and J by 1 base, leaving 13 bases between them. Germline V gene data show CDR1 as KGHSH and CDR2 as LQKENI. DNA of the CDR3: TGTGCCAGCTCACCTCCAGGGAAGGCTTCCTACAATGAGCAGTTCTTC. The encoded protein is CASSPPGKASYNEQFF.

J is TRBJ1-2 and V is TRBV6-5; TRBD1 matches 10 bases. The CDR3 loop spans 14 amino acids. The V segment lost 6 bases and the J segment 7 bases; nucleotides outside the gene matches: 8. The germline CDR1 and CDR2 sequences are MNHEY and SVGAGI. CDR3 loop: CASRGQGIFSGYTF. CDR3 nucleotides: TGTGCCAGCAGGGGACAGGGGATATTTAGTGGCTACACCTTC.

The chain has TRBV2 and TRBJ1-5; unclear D gene. The CDR3 runs 15 residues. Trimming stripped 4 bases from V and 2 bases from J, with 12 bases between. The germline V gene has CDR1 SNHLY and CDR2 FYNNEI. This chain's CDR3 is CASSGVGRGNQPQHF. For the CDR3, the DNA is TGTGCCAGCAGTGGGGTAGGTCGGGGCAATCAGCCCCAGCATTTT.

This clone occurred a few times. The V gene is TRBV11-2, the J gene TRBJ1-1; 7 positions agree with TRBD1. The CDR3 has 12 residues. Germline-derived CDR1 and CDR2 are SGHAT and FQNNGV. The V and J ends lost 5 bases and 10 bases, in that order; junction bases with no gene match: 7. CDR3 protein: CASSVRQGAAFF. In DNA, the CDR3 is TGTGCCAGCAGCGTAAGACAGGGAGCAGCTTTCTTT.

V gene TRBV27 combines with J gene TRBJ2-2, with TRBD2 matching 7 bases. V shed 6 bases and J 1 base; nucleotides not matched to a gene: 8. Germline CDR1 and CDR2: MNHEY and SMNVEV (reference sequence). The CDR3 is made up of 16 amino acids. CDR3 bases: TGTGCCAGCAGGCCATGGGGCGGGGGGAACACCGGGGAGCTGTTTTTT. This codes for CASRPWGGGNTGELFF.

This clone showed up just once. This rearrangement joins TRBV5-1 to TRBJ1-4, with D maybe TRBD1 (5 bases). With 3 bases removed from V and 10 bases from J, the gap between germline ends came to 13 bases. Germline V gene data show CDR1 as SGHRS and CDR2 as YFSETQ. This CDR3 is built from 13 residues. The CDR3 bases are TGCGCCAGCAGCTCGATGACAGCCTCAAAACTGTTTTTT. Its translation is CASSSMTASKLFF.

This chain joins TRBV2 and TRBJ1-2, with 10 nucleotides matching TRBD1. Germline-derived CDR1 and CDR2 are SNHLY and FYNNEI. CDR3 length: 16 amino acids. Losses at the gene ends were 4 bases for V and 4 bases for J; bases not matched to a gene: 9. The CDR3 reads CASSVRDRGFGYGYTF. The CDR3 DNA is TGTGCCAGCAGTGTCCGGGACAGGGGATTTGGCTATGGCTACACCTTC.